A single sample is the source of the 18 T cell receptor beta chains below, sequenced in a study of blood T cell dynamics during melanoma immunotherapy. Described time point: pre-treatment baseline. Data came from immunoSEQ multiplex PCR; TCRdb stores just in-frame clones and leaves some out. The sample carries 9,500 to 13,000 clones, around nine tenths recorded once. The source material was blood, sampled from a patient treated with checkpoint blockade. The receptor set was obtained from a human donor with melanoma.

The chain combines TRBV18 with TRBJ1-2; 12 bases agree with TRBD1. Germline V gene sequence: CDR1 KGHSH, CDR2 LQKENI. This CDR3 comprises 17 residues. V gave up 2 bases and J gave up 6 bases; unmatched junction bases: 10. The CDR3 spells CASSPEGQGALVDGYTF. CDR3 bases: TGTGCCAGCTCACCAGAGGGACAGGGGGCGCTGGTAGATGGCTACACCTTC.

This clone was recorded only once. The chain recombines TRBV5-4 with TRBJ2-1; 8 nucleotides align to TRBD2. Germline CDR1 and CDR2: SGHNT and YYREEE (reference sequence). V dropped 0 bases and J dropped 3; count of bases not matched to a gene: 8. The CDR3 extends over 17 amino acids. Written as DNA, the CDR3 is TGTGCCAGCAGCTTGGGGGGTGCTAGCGGGTTCTACAATGAGCAGTTCTTC. The encoded protein is CASSLGGASGFYNEQFF.

The genes are TRBV4-1 and TRBJ1-5; D ambiguous. Germline V lookup: CDR1 MGHRA, CDR2 YSYEKL. V was cut by 0 bases and J by 4 bases, with 10 bases left in between. The CDR3 runs 15 residues. CDR3 loop: CASSQEIRGNQPQHF. CDR3 nucleotides: TGCGCCAGCAGCCAAGAAATTCGGGGTAATCAGCCCCAGCATTTT.

The count of this clone is one. V gene TRBV7-2 combines with J gene TRBJ1-5; D is ambiguous. Trimming removed 1 base at V and 4 bases at J, with 11 bases between. The CDR3 is 15 amino acids. Germline V gene sequence: CDR1 SGHTA, CDR2 FQGNSA. CDR3 protein: CASSLVLGPNQPQHF. In DNA, the CDR3 is TGTGCCAGCAGCTTAGTGCTGGGCCCAAATCAGCCCCAGCATTTT. The full variable domain, rest sourced from reference TRBV7-2 and TRBJ1-5, is GAGVSQSPSNKVTEKGKDVELRCDPISGHTALYWYRQSLGQGLEFLIYFQGNSAPDKSGLPSDRFSAERTGGSVSTLTIQRTQQEDSAVYLCASSLVLGPNQPQHFGDGTRLSIL.

The chain has TRBV6-6 and TRBJ2-1; 7 bases match TRBD2. CDR1 MNHNY and CDR2 SVGAGI come from the germline V gene (reference sequence). Unmatched junction bases numbered 7, after V lost 5 bases and J lost 3 bases. This CDR3 comprises 15 residues. The CDR3: CASSILAEVYNEQFF. CDR3 DNA: TGTGCCAGCAGTATCCTAGCGGAAGTCTACAATGAGCAGTTCTTC.

V gene TRBV5-5 combines with J gene TRBJ2-7; D may be TRBD1 (6 bases). CDR3 length equals 15 residues. Trimming left V 4 bases short and J 2 bases short, with 16 bases between. Germline values: CDR1 SGHKS, CDR2 YYEKEE (reference sequence). CDR3 loop: CASSPNIQGTYEQYF. The CDR3 region has the DNA TGTGCCAGCAGCCCTAACATACAGGGCACCTACGAGCAGTACTTC.

The CDR3 spells CASSSGSSYNEQFF. CDR3 in DNA: TGTGCCAGTTCTTCAGGGAGCTCCTACAATGAGCAGTTCTTC. The J gene is TRBJ2-1, the V gene TRBV28; D assignment may be TRBD1 or TRBD2 (5 bases each). This CDR3 spans 14 amino acids. V lost 9 bases to trimming and J lost 0 bases, with 12 bases between them. The germline V gene has CDR1 MDHEN and CDR2 SYDVKM. Full variable domain (outside the CDR3, taken from reference TRBV28 and TRBJ2-1): DVKVTQSSRYLVKRTGEKVFLECVQDMDHENMFWYRQDPGLGLRLIYFSYDVKMKEKGDIPEGYSVSREKKERFSLILESASTNQTSMYLCASSSGSSYNEQFFGPGTRLTVL.

The chain combines TRBV19 with TRBJ2-4; 10 bases are shared with TRBD2. Germline loops: CDR1 LNHDA, CDR2 SQIVND (reference sequence). V was pared by 5 bases and J by 3 bases, with 1 base of the junction left unmatched. This CDR3 has 14 amino acids. Here the CDR3 reads CASSLAGGKNIQYF. In nucleotides, the CDR3 is TGTGCCAGTAGTTTAGCGGGAGGCAAAAACATTCAGTACTTC.

The genes are TRBV2 and TRBJ2-1, with D hard to call. This CDR3 comprises 15 residues. V gave up 1 base and J gave up 0 bases, with 7 bases separating them. Germline lookup yields CDR1 SNHLY and CDR2 FYNNEI. Here the CDR3 reads CASSEGGGSYNEQFF. The CDR3 DNA follows: TGTGCCAGCAGTGAAGGGGGTGGCTCCTACAATGAGCAGTTCTTC. The whole variable domain, filled in from reference TRBV2 and TRBJ2-1, reads EPEVTQTPSHQVTQMGQEVILRCVPISNHLYFYWYRQILGQKVEFLVSFYNNEISEKSEIFDDQFSVERPDGSNFTLKIRSTKLEDSAMYFCASSEGGGSYNEQFFGPGTRLTVL.

CDR3 sequence reads: CASSPGERYGYTF. CDR3 DNA sequence: TGCGCCAGCAGCCCGGGAGAACGCTATGGCTACACCTTC. The chain couples TRBV5-1 to TRBJ1-2; D is unresolved. CDR3 length: 13 amino acids. V lost 4 bases to trimming and J lost 4 bases, with 11 bases between them. The germline V gene has CDR1 SGHRS and CDR2 YFSETQ.

The V and J genes are TRBV29-1 and TRBJ2-1; TRBD2 matches at 13 bases. V shed 6 bases and J 9 bases; nucleotides not matched to a gene: 5. The germline CDR1 and CDR2 sequences are SQVTM and ANQGSEA. The CDR3 covers 13 residues. The CDR3 protein is CSVGLAGVVEQFF. The CDR3 DNA follows: TGCAGCGTCGGACTAGCGGGAGTGGTTGAGCAGTTCTTC.

J is TRBJ2-7 and V is TRBV10-3, with D maybe TRBD2 (6 bases). The CDR3 contains 12 residues. Trimming left V 2 bases short and J 6 bases short, with 8 bases between. CDR1 is ENHRY, CDR2 SYGVKD, per germline. For the CDR3, the DNA is TGTGCCATCAGTGAGGGGGGAGGCGAGCAGTACTTC. This gives the protein CAISEGGGEQYF.

The rearrangement links TRBV6-4 to TRBJ2-1; 7 bases fit TRBD2. The V gene end was trimmed by 5 bases and the J gene end by 2 bases; junction bases not matched to a gene: 6. Looked up from germline, CDR1 is MRHNA and CDR2 is SNTAGT. The CDR3 covers 15 residues. CDR3 protein: CASSLGEGPYNEQFF. In DNA, the CDR3 is TGTGCCAGCAGTCTCGGGGAGGGCCCCTACAATGAGCAGTTCTTC.

This chain joins TRBV11-2 and TRBJ2-7; TRBD2 matches at 9 bases. This CDR3 contains 17 residues. In germline, CDR1 is SGHAT, CDR2 FQNNGV. The V and J ends lost 0 bases and 3 bases, in that order; junction bases with no gene match: 9. The CDR3 protein is CASSLDGSGSLSYEQYF. The DNA for the CDR3 is TGTGCCAGCAGCTTAGATGGTAGCGGGAGTTTAAGCTACGAGCAGTACTTC.

The chain combines TRBV28 with TRBJ1-2, with 9 bases identical to TRBD1. The CDR3 has 19 residues. Trimming at V came to 3 bases and at J to 6 bases, leaving 20 bases not matched to a gene. The germline CDR1 and CDR2 sequences are MDHEN and SYDVKM. Here the CDR3 DNA reads TGTGCCAGCAGTTTCTTGACCGACAGGGGGAAGGGGACACTAAATGGCTACACCTTC. Translated, it gives CASSFLTDRGKGTLNGYTF.

The genes are TRBV28 and TRBJ2-7; possibly TRBD1 for D (6 bases). Per germline, CDR1 MDHEN and CDR2 SYDVKM. V gave up 6 bases and J gave up 2 bases, with 17 bases separating them. This CDR3 has 15 amino acids. The CDR3 bases are TGTGCCAGCAGAGTCCGGGACATACAAACCTACGAGCAGTACTTC. Amino acid sequence: CASRVRDIQTYEQYF.

The CDR3 DNA sequence: TGTGCCAGCAGTGAAGAAGGGACATACACTGAAGCTTTCTTT. It is translated as CASSEEGTYTEAFF. This rearrangement joins TRBV6-1 to TRBJ1-1; perhaps TRBD1 as D (6 bases). CDR3 length equals 14 residues. Between the trimmed V and J ends, which lost 1 base and 3 bases, there was a span of 9 bases. CDR1 is MNHNS, CDR2 SASEGT, per germline.

This chain links TRBV6-6 with TRBJ2-7; TRBD2 aligns across 13 bases. CDR3 length: 15 residues. The trim removed 5 bases at V and 7 bases at J, leaving 8 bases unmatched. Germline lookup yields CDR1 MNHNY and CDR2 SVGAGI (reference sequence). This CDR3 reads CASSNRLAGGGEQYF. The CDR3 DNA sequence: TGTGCCAGCAGTAACCGACTAGCGGGAGGAGGGGAGCAGTACTTC.